Presented here are 9 T cell receptor beta chains from one specimen sequenced in a study of CD8+ T cells in alopecia areata. The treatment is: oral pan-JAK inhibitor, 5-10 mg twice daily. Sequencing relied on a cDNA template that was reverse transcribed from extracted RNA. Clones were read by immunoSEQ multiplex PCR, and TCRdb kept only the in-frame ones, dropping some. The table lists fewer than 100,000 clones, about 64% of them singletons, with around 15% in the top ten. Sample: CD8+ T cells sorted from blood, taken at week 4, from a patient treated with tofacitinib. These receptors came from a human donor with alopecia areata.

This clone occurred once. In nucleotides, the CDR3 is TGTGCCAGCAGCTTAGGACAGGGACTCTCTGGCTACACCTTC. This gives the protein CASSLGQGLSGYTF. This sequence joins TRBV7-9 and TRBJ1-2; TRBD1 matches at 7 bases. The CDR3 length is 14 residues. In germline, CDR1 is SEHNR, CDR2 FQNEAQ (reference sequence). V dropped 1 base and J dropped 7; count of bases not matched to a gene: 6.

This clone was detected only once. The V and J genes are TRBV5-1 and TRBJ1-2, with D unresolved. Germline V gives CDR1 SGHRS, CDR2 YFSETQ. V shed 1 base and J shed 2 bases, with 9 bases lying between them. CDR3 length: 14 amino acids. DNA of the CDR3: TGCGCCAGCAGCTTGTTCGGACCGAACTATGGCTACACCTTC. Translated: CASSLFGPNYGYTF.

The chain employs TRBV7-9 and TRBJ2-1; TRBD1 aligns across 7 bases. This CDR3 comprises 13 residues. Germline values: CDR1 SEHNR, CDR2 FQNEAQ (reference sequence). J lost 6 bases, V lost 5 bases, and 4 bases had no gene match. The CDR3 spells CASSATGRNEQFF. The CDR3, as DNA: TGTGCCAGCAGCGCGACAGGGCGCAATGAGCAGTTCTTC.

V is TRBV27 and J is TRBJ1-1; D not certain. This CDR3 comprises 13 residues. V dropped 3 bases and J dropped 2 bases, with 7 bases sitting between them. The germline V gene has CDR1 MNHEY and CDR2 SMNVEV (reference sequence). The CDR3 sequence: CASSFGLNTEAFF. DNA for the CDR3: TGTGCCAGCAGTTTCGGCCTTAACACTGAAGCTTTCTTT.

V usage is TRBV4-1 and J usage is TRBJ2-1; D is uncertain. Trimming took off 3 bases at V and 0 bases at J, with 12 bases between the two ends. Germline loops: CDR1 MGHRA, CDR2 YSYEKL. The CDR3 consists of 16 residues. The CDR3 nucleotides read TGCGCCAGCAGCCAGTACCCACCTAGCTCCTACAATGAGCAGTTCTTC. It translates to CASSQYPPSSYNEQFF.

The V and J genes are TRBV27 and TRBJ2-7; the D gene is possibly TRBD2 (6 bases). CDR3 length: 14 amino acids. Trimming removed 4 bases from V and 0 bases from J, with 10 bases in between. CDR1 is MNHEY and CDR2 is SMNVEV in the germline V gene (reference sequence). The CDR3 sequence is CASSSGVSSYEQYF. The CDR3 bases are TGTGCCAGCAGTTCGGGGGTAAGCTCCTACGAGCAGTACTTC.

V and J are TRBV6-6 and TRBJ1-5; weak D call: TRBD1 (5 bases). CDR3 size: 13 residues. The V gene lost 0 bases and the J gene lost 7 bases, with 7 bases spanning the gap. Germline CDR1 is MNHNY and CDR2 is SVGAGI (reference sequence). The CDR3 sequence: CASSYSGDQPQHF. As DNA, the CDR3 is TGTGCCAGCAGTTACTCAGGGGACCAGCCCCAGCATTTT.

The chain is built from TRBV4-1 and TRBJ2-1, with no clear D. CDR3 length: 11 amino acids. The ends were cut back, 5 bases at V and 8 bases at J, with 7 bases in the middle. Germline lookup yields CDR1 MGHRA and CDR2 YSYEKL. The CDR3 loop is CASSTDDEQFF. The CDR3 DNA reads TGCGCCAGCAGCACGGACGATGAGCAGTTCTTC.

This clone appeared a few times. The chain uses TRBV7-8 and TRBJ2-3, with a weak D call TRBD2 (6 bases). The CDR3 spans 15 residues. In germline, CDR1 is SGHVS, CDR2 FQNEAQ. Trimming stripped 5 bases from V and 7 bases from J, with 19 bases between. CDR3 sequence reads: CASSGLTGDLYTQYF. In DNA, the CDR3 is TGTGCCAGCAGCGGTCTGACGGGAGATTTATATACGCAGTATTTT.